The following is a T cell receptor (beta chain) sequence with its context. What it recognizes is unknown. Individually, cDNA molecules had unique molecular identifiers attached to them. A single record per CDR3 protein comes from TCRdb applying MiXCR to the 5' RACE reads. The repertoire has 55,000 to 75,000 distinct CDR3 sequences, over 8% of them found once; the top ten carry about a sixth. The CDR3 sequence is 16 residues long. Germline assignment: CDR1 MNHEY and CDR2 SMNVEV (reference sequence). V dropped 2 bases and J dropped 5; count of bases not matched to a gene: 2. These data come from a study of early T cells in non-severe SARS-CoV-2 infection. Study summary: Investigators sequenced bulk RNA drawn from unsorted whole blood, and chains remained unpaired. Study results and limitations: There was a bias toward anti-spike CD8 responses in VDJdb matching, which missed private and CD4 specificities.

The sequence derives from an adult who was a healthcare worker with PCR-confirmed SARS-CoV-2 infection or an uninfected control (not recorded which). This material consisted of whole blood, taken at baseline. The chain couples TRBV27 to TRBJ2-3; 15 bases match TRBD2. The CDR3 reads CASSLQGLAGGDTQYF. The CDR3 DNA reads TGTGCCAGCAGTTTACAGGGACTAGCGGGAGGAGATACGCAGTATTTT.